The clone carrying this T cell receptor beta chain was recorded at least ten times. The data were obtained in a study of neurological immune-mediated disorders. TCRdb re-called the 5' RACE reads with MiXCR, one entry per CDR3 protein. The sample carries 50,000 to 65,000 distinct CDR3 sequences, around 4% recorded once. From 2 million PBMCs stored at -80 C, the unsorted libraries were generated. This TCR was sampled from a man aged 25 to 40 with multiple sclerosis. Source material: PBMCs.

The CDR3 loop is CASSLGRGSQETQYF. The CDR3 DNA is TGTGCCAGCAGCTTAGGTAGGGGGAGTCAAGAGACCCAGTACTTC. This sequence joins TRBV7-2 and TRBJ2-5; tentative D call: TRBD1 (6 bases). Trimming shortened V by 1 base and J by 2 bases, and 11 bases separated the two germline ends. Germline CDR1 SGHTA, CDR2 FQGNSA. The CDR3 spans 15 residues.